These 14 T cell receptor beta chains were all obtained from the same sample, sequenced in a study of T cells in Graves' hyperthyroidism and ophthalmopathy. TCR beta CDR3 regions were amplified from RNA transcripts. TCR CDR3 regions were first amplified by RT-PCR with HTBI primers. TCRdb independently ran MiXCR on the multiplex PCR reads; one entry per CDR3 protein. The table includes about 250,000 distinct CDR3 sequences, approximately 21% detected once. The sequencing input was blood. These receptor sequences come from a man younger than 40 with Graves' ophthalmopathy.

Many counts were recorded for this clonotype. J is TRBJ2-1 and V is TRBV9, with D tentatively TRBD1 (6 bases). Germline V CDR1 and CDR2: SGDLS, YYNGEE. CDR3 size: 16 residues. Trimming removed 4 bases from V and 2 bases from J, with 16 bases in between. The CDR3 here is CASSRGQTDAYNEQFF. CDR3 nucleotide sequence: TGTGCCAGCAGCCGCGGACAGACAGACGCCTACAATGAGCAGTTCTTC.

The CDR3 loop is CATSVSNSFGETQYF. In DNA form, the CDR3 reads TGTGCCACCAGTGTCTCCAACAGCTTTGGGGAGACCCAGTACTTC. V and J are TRBV24-1 and TRBJ2-5; D ambiguous. Germline V gene lookup returns CDR1 KGHDR and CDR2 SFDVKD. The CDR3 has 15 residues. Trimming removed 5 bases from V and 5 bases from J, with 17 bases in between.

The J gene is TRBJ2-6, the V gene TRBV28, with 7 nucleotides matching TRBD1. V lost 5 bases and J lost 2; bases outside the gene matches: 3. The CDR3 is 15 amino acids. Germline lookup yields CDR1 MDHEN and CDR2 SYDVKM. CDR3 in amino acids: CASSVQGAGANVLTF. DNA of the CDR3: TGTGCCAGCAGTGTCCAGGGGGCTGGGGCCAACGTCCTGACTTTC.

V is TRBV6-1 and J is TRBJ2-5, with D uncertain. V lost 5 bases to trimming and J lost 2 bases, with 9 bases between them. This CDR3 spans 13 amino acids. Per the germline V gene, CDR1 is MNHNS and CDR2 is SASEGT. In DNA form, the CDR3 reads TGTGCCAGCAGTAGGTTGAGGCAAGAGACCCAGTACTTC. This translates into CASSRLRQETQYF.

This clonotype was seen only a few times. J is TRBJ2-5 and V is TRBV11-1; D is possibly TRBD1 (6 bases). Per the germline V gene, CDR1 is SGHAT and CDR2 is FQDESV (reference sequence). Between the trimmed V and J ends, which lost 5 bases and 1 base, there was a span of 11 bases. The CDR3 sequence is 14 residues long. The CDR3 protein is CASSPRTVQETQYF. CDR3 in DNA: TGTGCCAGCAGCCCACGGACAGTCCAAGAGACCCAGTACTTC. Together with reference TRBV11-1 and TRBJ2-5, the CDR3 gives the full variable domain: EAEVAQSPRYKITEKSQAVAFWCDPISGHATLYWYRQILGQGPELLVQFQDESVVDDSQLPKDRFSAERLKGVDSTLKIQPAELGDSAMYLCASSPRTVQETQYFGPGTRLLVL.

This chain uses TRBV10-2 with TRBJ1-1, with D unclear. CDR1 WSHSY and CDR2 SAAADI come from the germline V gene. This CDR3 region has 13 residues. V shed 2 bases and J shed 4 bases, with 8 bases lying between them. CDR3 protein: CASSERGSTEAFF. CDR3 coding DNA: TGCGCCAGCAGTGAGCGCGGTTCCACTGAAGCTTTCTTT.

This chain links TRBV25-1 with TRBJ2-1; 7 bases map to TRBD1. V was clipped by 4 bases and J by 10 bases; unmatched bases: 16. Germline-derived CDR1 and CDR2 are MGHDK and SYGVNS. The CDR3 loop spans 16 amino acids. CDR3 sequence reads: CASSVLGGADGSEQFF. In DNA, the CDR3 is TGTGCCAGCAGTGTATTAGGGGGCGCGGATGGCAGCGAGCAGTTCTTC.

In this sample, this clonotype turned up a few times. CDR3 DNA sequence: TGTGCCAGCAGCGGAGGAGGGAACGAGCAGTACTTC. Translation: CASSGGGNEQYF. The chain joins TRBV9 to TRBJ2-7, with D possibly matching TRBD2 (6 bases). CDR1 is SGDLS and CDR2 is YYNGEE in the germline V gene. There are 12 residues in the CDR3. Trimming removed 3 bases at V and 5 bases at J, with 9 bases between.

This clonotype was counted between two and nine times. In nucleotides, the CDR3 is TGTGCCAGCAGGGGACTAGCGGGAGTTAGTGAGCAGTTCTTC. It translates to CASRGLAGVSEQFF. This chain connects TRBV6-2 or TRBV6-3 to TRBJ2-1; TRBD2 matches at 14 bases. Germline CDR1 is MNHEY and CDR2 is SVGEGT. V trimming: 6 bases; J trimming: 9 bases; junction bases outside the gene matches: 4. This CDR3 has 14 residues.

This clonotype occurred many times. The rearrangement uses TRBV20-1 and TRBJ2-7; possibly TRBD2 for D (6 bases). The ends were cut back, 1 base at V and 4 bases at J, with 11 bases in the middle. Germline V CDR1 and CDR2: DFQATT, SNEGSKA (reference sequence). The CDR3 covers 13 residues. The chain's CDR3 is CSARGGKSYEQYF. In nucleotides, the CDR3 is TGCAGTGCTAGAGGCGGGAAATCGTACGAGCAGTACTTC.

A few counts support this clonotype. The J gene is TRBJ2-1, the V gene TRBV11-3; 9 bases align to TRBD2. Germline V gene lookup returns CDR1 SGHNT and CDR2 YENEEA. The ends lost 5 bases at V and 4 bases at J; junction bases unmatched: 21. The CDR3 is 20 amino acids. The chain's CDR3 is CASSHLEREGLAGAYNEQFF. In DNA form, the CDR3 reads TGTGCCAGCAGCCACCTAGAGAGGGAGGGACTAGCAGGGGCTTACAATGAGCAGTTCTTC.

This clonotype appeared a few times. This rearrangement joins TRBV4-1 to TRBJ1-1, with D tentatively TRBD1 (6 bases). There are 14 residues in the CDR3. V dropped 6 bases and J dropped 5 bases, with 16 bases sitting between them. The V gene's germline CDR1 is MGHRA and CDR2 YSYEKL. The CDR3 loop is CASSSWRRGTEAFF. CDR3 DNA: TGCGCCAGCAGTAGTTGGAGGAGGGGGACTGAAGCTTTCTTT.

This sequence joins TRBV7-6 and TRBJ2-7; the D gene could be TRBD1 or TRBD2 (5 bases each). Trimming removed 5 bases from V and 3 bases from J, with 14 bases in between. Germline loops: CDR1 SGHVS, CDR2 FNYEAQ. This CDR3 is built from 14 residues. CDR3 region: CASSPLEGFYEQYF. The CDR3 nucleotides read TGTGCCAGCAGCCCCCTAGAGGGGTTCTACGAGCAGTACTTC.

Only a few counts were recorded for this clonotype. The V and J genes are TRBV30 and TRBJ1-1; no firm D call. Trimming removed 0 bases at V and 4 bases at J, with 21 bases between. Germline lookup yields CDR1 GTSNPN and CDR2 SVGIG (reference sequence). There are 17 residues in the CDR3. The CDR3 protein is CAWSVRRSRVGFTEAFF. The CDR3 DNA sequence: TGTGCCTGGAGTGTACGGAGGTCGAGGGTTGGGTTCACTGAAGCTTTCTTT. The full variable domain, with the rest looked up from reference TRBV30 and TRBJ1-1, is SQTIHQWPATLVQPVGSPLSLECTVEGTSNPNLYWYRQAAGRGLQLLFYSVGIGQISSEVPQNLSASRPQDRQFILSSKKLLLSDSGFYLCAWSVRRSRVGFTEAFFGQGTRLTVV.